These T cell receptor beta chains were read from a single sample in a study of identical twins. TCRdb independently ran MiXCR on the 5' RACE reads; one entry per CDR3 protein. This repertoire shows some 1,600,000 distinct CDR3 sequences, about 31% found once; its top ten account for more than 0.25%. Sequencing was performed on cord blood. The origin of the receptors is a newborn girl in good health. Each CDR3 is given with its conserved first and last residue. Each record gives: V gene, D gene, J gene, clone size, CDR3 DNA, CDR3 protein. A D gene is named only where the DNA matches it firmly. For some rows the clone size is stated as once, few or many, or as a class when expanded; others skip it.

v_call: TRBV12-3/TRBV12-4; d_call: TRBD2; j_call: TRBJ2-3; clone_size: -; cdr3_nt: TGTGCCAGCAGTTTAGCCTCCGGGACTAGCGGGAGTTGGGCAGATACGCAGTATTTT; cdr3_aa: CASSLASGTSGSWADTQYF
v_call: TRBV25-1; d_call: TRBD2; j_call: TRBJ2-7; clone_size: -; cdr3_nt: TGTGCCAGCAGTGATCTAGCGGGAACCTACGAGCAGTACTTC; cdr3_aa: CASSDLAGTYEQYF
v_call: TRBV10-3; d_call: -; j_call: TRBJ1-5; clone_size: few; cdr3_nt: TGTGCCATCAGTACAGGGAAAGTCGATCAGCCCCAGCATTTT; cdr3_aa: CAISTGKVDQPQHF
v_call: TRBV11-2; d_call: TRBD1; j_call: TRBJ1-2; clone_size: -; cdr3_nt: TGTGCCGGCAGCTTAGCCGGGACAGGGAGTTACTATGGCTACACCTTC; cdr3_aa: CAGSLAGTGSYYGYTF
v_call: TRBV4-2; d_call: -; j_call: TRBJ2-5; clone_size: -; cdr3_nt: TGTGCCAGCAGCCAAGGTGCAGGGAACGGGGTCCAAGAGACCCAGTACTTC; cdr3_aa: CASSQGAGNGVQETQYF
v_call: TRBV4-2; d_call: TRBD2; j_call: TRBJ2-1; clone_size: -; cdr3_nt: TGTGCCAGCCGCACTAGCGGGGGGGCGGATGAGCAGTTCTTC; cdr3_aa: CASRTSGGADEQFF
v_call: TRBV10-3; d_call: -; j_call: TRBJ1-6; clone_size: few; cdr3_nt: TGTGCCATCAGTGAGAGGGGCCAAGCCTCCTATAATTCACCCCTCCACTTT; cdr3_aa: CAISERGQASYNSPLHF
v_call: TRBV20-1; d_call: TRBD1; j_call: TRBJ1-1; clone_size: -; cdr3_nt: TGCAGTGGCAAAAAGGGGGCATCGGGAGGCACTGAAGCTTTCTTT; cdr3_aa: CSGKKGASGGTEAFF
v_call: TRBV5-1; d_call: -; j_call: TRBJ1-5; clone_size: few; cdr3_nt: TGCGCCAGCAGCTTGGAAGCACAGAGTAGGCAGCCCCAGCATTTT; cdr3_aa: CASSLEAQSRQPQHF
v_call: TRBV12-3/TRBV12-4; d_call: -; j_call: TRBJ2-5; clone_size: once; cdr3_nt: TGTGCCAGCAGTCGTCGGATTGAAGAGACCCAGTACTTC; cdr3_aa: CASSRRIEETQYF
v_call: TRBV4-2; d_call: -; j_call: TRBJ1-1; clone_size: few; cdr3_nt: TGTGCCAGCAGCCAAGAGGTCGGGGGCAGGACTGAAGCTTTCTTT; cdr3_aa: CASSQEVGGRTEAFF
v_call: TRBV20-1; d_call: TRBD2; j_call: TRBJ2-7; clone_size: few; cdr3_nt: TGCAGTGCTAGAGGGACTAGCGGGAGGGCCAATGAGCAGTACTTC; cdr3_aa: CSARGTSGRANEQYF
v_call: TRBV27; d_call: -; j_call: TRBJ1-6; clone_size: few; cdr3_nt: TGTGCCAGCAGTTTACAAGGATTAAATTCACCCCTCCACTTT; cdr3_aa: CASSLQGLNSPLHF
v_call: TRBV20-1; d_call: TRBD2; j_call: TRBJ2-7; clone_size: few; cdr3_nt: TGCAGTGCTAGGAGGCTTCCGGGACTAACCTACGAGCAGTACTTC; cdr3_aa: CSARRLPGLTYEQYF
v_call: TRBV4-1; d_call: -; j_call: TRBJ2-7; clone_size: few; cdr3_nt: TGCGCCAGCAGCCAAGTTCAGGGCCCGACGAACCACGAGCAGTACTTC; cdr3_aa: CASSQVQGPTNHEQYF